Given below is one T cell receptor (beta chain) in context. Generated by immunoSEQ multiplex PCR, the TCRdb table keeps only in-frame clones and is missing some. The data show about 2 million clones, roughly 94% seen once. This sample is drawn from a study of shared clonotypes between healthy human individuals. Looked up from germline, CDR1 is PRHDT and CDR2 is FYEKMQ (reference sequence). Trimming cost V 11 bases and J 1 base; bases outside gene matches: 10. The CDR3 contains 15 residues. The sequencing sample was made of naive CD4+ T cells sorted from blood. Subset in this sample: CD45RA+ positively selected. The receptor was isolated from a man younger than 35 in good health. This chain links TRBV13 with TRBJ1-1; 10 nucleotides line up with TRBD1. The CDR3 DNA reads as TGTGCCGGTTCCGGGACAGGGGCCAAGAACACTGAAGCTTTCTTT. It is translated as CAGSGTGAKNTEAFF.